This T cell receptor beta chain appears in the sequencing data of a study of PD-1 blockade in classical Hodgkin lymphoma. Overall study results and limits: Before treatment, complete responders showed about the same diversity as newly diagnosed patients. In newly diagnosed patients, baseline TCR diversity was reportedly below that of healthy donors. Individuals who commenced nivolumab within less than 1 year of ASCT were excluded.

As for this clone: The antigen is undetermined.

Every single patient, without exception, relapsed after autologous stem cell transplantation, and brentuximab vedotin exposure varied. Libraries were prepared by immunoSEQ multiplex PCR; TCRdb keeps only in-frame clonotypes and omits some of them. The table has tens of thousands of clones, around three quarters seen once. V lost 2 bases and J lost 4, with 26 bases in between. The CDR3 covers 20 residues. The germline CDR1 and CDR2 sequences are SGHVS and FNYEAQ. The TCR originated in a human donor with classical Hodgkin lymphoma. Sample: peripheral blood mononuclear cells (PBMCs), taken before the second cycle of nivolumab. V gene TRBV7-6 combines with J gene TRBJ1-4; D is possibly TRBD1 (5 bases). The CDR3 bases are TGTGCCAGCAGCTTAAGATCGGGCGTACCGGTGCGGGGGGATAATGAAAAACTGTTTTTT. Its translation: CASSLRSGVPVRGDNEKLFF. The full variable domain, rest sourced from reference TRBV7-6 and TRBJ1-4, is GAGVSQSPRYKVTKRGQDVALRCDPISGHVSLYWYRQALGQGPEFLTYFNYEAQQDKSGLPNDRFSAERPEGSISTLTIQRTEQRDSAMYRCASSLRSGVPVRGDNEKLFFGSGTQLSVL.